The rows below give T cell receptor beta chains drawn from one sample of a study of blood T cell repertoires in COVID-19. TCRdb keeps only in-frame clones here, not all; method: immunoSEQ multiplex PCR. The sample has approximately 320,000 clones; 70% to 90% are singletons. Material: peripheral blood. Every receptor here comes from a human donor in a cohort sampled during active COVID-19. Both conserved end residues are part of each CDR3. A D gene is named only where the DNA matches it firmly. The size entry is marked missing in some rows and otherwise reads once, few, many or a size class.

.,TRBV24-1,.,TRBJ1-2,TGTGCCACCAGTGATCCAACAGGGACGAGGGGCTACACCTTC,CATSDPTGTRGYTF
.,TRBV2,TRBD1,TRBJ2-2,TGTGCCAGCAGTGCCACCACAGGGGGAGGTGGCACCGGGGAGCTGTTTTTT,CASSATTGGGGTGELFF
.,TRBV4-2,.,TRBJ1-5,TGTGCCAGCAGCCCCCTGGGGGGGGATCAGCCCCAGCATTTT,CASSPLGGDQPQHF
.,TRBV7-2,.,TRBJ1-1,TGTGCCAGCAGCAATACAGGGAGGGACGCTTTCTTT,CASSNTGRDAFF
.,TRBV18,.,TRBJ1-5,TGTGCCAGCTCGCGGACTGACCGAAGCAATCAGCCCCAGCATTTT,CASSRTDRSNQPQHF
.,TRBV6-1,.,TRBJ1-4,TGTGCCAGCAGTGAATACGGACACGACGCTGAAAAACTGTTTTTT,CASSEYGHDAEKLFF
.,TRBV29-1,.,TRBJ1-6,TGCAGCGCTAGGACAGATAGCTCCTATAATTCACCCCTCCACTTT,CSARTDSSYNSPLHF
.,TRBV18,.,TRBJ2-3,TGTGCCAGCTCACCACGATACAGAGATACGCAGTATTTT,CASSPRYRDTQYF
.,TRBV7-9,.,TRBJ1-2,TGTGCCAGCAGCCCCCTAGGGGGGGCTGGGGACTATGGCTACACCTTC,CASSPLGGAGDYGYTF
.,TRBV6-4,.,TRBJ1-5,TGTGCCAGCAGTTTCTTGCGGGCCTGTGGCAATCAGCCCCAGCATTTT,CASSFLRACGNQPQHF
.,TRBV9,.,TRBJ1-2,TGTGCCAGCAGCGTGGCAGGGTTTGGCTACACCTTC,CASSVAGFGYTF
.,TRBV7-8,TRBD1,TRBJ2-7,TGTGCCAGCACCCTGGGGAGTGGGACAGGGCGAATTTACGAGCAGTACTTC,CASTLGSGTGRIYEQYF
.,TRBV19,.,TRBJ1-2,TGTGCCAGTCGGGAGGGCCTCCCCGGGGGCTACACCTTC,CASREGLPGGYTF
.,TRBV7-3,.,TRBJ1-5,TGTGCCAGCAGCTTAACCCTAGGCCAGCCCCAGCATTTT,CASSLTLGQPQHF
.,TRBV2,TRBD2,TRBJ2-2,TGTGCCAGCAGACTAGCGGGGGGTACCGGGGAGCTGTTTTTT,CASRLAGGTGELFF
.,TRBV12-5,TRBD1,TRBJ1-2,TGTGCTAGTGGTGCCTCCGGGACAGGGGTTACTGGCTACACCTTC,CASGASGTGVTGYTF
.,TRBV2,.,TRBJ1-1,TGTGCCAGCAGTATCCTAAACACTGAAGCTTTCTTT,CASSILNTEAFF
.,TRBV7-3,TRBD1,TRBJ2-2,TGTGCCAGCAGCCGGACAGGGGACCAGACCGGGGAGCTGTTTTTT,CASSRTGDQTGELFF
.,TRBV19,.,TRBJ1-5,TGTGCCAGTAACCCGGACACTTCGAATCAGCCCCAGCATTTT,CASNPDTSNQPQHF
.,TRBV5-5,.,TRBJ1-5,TGTGCCAGCAGCTTGTATACCGGGGGATATAGCAATCAGCCCCAGCATTTT,CASSLYTGGYSNQPQHF
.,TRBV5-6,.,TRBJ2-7,TGTGCCAGCAGCTTATCGGACGAGCAGTACTTC,CASSLSDEQYF
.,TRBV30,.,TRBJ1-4,TGTGCCTGGGGGGGAGCGGGGGATAATGAAAAACTGTTTTTT,CAWGGAGDNEKLFF
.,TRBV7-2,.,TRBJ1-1,TGTGCCAGCAGCTTAGTGGCGGGGACTGAAGCTTTCTTT,CASSLVAGTEAFF
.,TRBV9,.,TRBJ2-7,TGTGCCAGCAGCGTAGCGCCAGACACCTACGAGCAGTACTTC,CASSVAPDTYEQYF
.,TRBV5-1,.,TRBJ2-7,TGCGCCAGCAGCTTGGTCGGGGACTACGAGCAGTACTTC,CASSLVGDYEQYF
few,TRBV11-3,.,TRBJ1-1,TGTGCCAGCAGCTTAATGGACACTTCTAAAGCTTTCTTT,CASSLMDTSKAFF
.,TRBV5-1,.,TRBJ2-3,TGCGCCAGCAGCTTGGTCGCGGGGATGGATACGCAGTATTTT,CASSLVAGMDTQYF
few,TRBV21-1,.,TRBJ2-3,TGTGCCAGCAGCAAAACTAGCGGGGGGGATACGCAGTATTTT,CASSKTSGGDTQYF
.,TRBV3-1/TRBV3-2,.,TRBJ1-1,TGTGCCAGCAGCCAACGGGGTACTCCAGCTTTCTTT,CASSQRGTPAFF
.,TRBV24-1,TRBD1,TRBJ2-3,TGTGCCAGCCGCAGGGGGCCCGCAGATACGCAGTATTTT,CASRRGPADTQYF
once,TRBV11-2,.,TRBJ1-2,TGTGCCAGCAGCTTCGTAGGGGCGGACTATGGCTACACCTTC,CASSFVGADYGYTF
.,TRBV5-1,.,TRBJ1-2,TGCGCCAGCAGCTTTTTTACAGGGAGTCCCTATGGCTACACCTTC,CASSFFTGSPYGYTF
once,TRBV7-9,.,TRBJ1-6,TGTGCCAGCAGCTACCGGGAAGGATCACCCCTCCACTTT,CASSYREGSPLHF
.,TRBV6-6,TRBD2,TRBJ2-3,TGTGCCAGCAGTTACAGGGGACTAGCAGGAGATACGCAGTATTTT,CASSYRGLAGDTQYF
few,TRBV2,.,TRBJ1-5,TGTGCCAGCAGTGAGGGGAGGGACAATCAGCCCCAGCATTTT,CASSEGRDNQPQHF
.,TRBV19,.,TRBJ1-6,TGTGCCAGTAATCAGGGGTTATGGGACTATAATTCACCCCTCCACTTT,CASNQGLWDYNSPLHF
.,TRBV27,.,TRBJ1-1,TGTGCCAGCAGTCAGGGGTTTGAGAACACTGAAGCTTTCTTT,CASSQGFENTEAFF
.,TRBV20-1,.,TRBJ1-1,TGCAGTGCTCAGGACTCGGACGCTTTCTTT,CSAQDSDAFF
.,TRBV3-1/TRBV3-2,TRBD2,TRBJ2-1,TGTGCCAGCAGTGGACTAGCGGGCCAGGACAATGAGCAGTTCTTC,CASSGLAGQDNEQFF
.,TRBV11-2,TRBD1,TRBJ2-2,TGTGCCAGCAGCGGACAGGGGGCGTTGTCCGGGGAGCTGTTTTTT,CASSGQGALSGELFF
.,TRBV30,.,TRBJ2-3,TGTGCCTGGAGTTCAGGGGAAGCTACGCAGTATTTT,CAWSSGEATQYF